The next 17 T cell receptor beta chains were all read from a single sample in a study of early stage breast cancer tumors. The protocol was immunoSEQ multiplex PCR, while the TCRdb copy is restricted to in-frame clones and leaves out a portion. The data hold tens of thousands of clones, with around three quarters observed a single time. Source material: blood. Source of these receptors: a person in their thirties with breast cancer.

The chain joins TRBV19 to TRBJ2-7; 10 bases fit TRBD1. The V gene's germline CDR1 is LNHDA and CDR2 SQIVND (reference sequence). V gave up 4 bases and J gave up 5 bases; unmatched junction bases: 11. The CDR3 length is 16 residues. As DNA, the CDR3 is TGTGCCAGTAGTAGAGAGAGGGGACAGGGGCGCAACGAGCAGTACTTC. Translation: CASSRERGQGRNEQYF.

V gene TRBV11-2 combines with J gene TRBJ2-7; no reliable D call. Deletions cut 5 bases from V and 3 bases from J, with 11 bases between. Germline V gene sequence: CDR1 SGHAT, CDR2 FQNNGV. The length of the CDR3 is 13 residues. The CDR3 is CASSVMAIYEQYF. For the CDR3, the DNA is TGTGCCAGCAGCGTCATGGCCATCTACGAGCAGTACTTC.

The CDR3 DNA reads as TGTGCCAGCAGCTTGGTCGCAGCGGGCACAGATACGCAGTATTTT. Its translation is CASSLVAAGTDTQYF. The chain combines TRBV5-5 with TRBJ2-3; weak D call: TRBD2 (5 bases). Germline CDR1 is SGHKS and CDR2 is YYEKEE (reference sequence). With 0 bases removed from V and 1 base from J, the gap between germline ends came to 9 bases. The CDR3 length is 15 residues.

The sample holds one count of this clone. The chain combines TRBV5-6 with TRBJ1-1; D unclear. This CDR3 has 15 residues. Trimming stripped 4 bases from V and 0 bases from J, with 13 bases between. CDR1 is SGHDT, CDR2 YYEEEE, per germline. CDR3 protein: CASSLSVTMNTEAFF. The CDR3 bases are TGTGCCAGCAGCCTATCGGTGACGATGAACACTGAAGCTTTCTTT.

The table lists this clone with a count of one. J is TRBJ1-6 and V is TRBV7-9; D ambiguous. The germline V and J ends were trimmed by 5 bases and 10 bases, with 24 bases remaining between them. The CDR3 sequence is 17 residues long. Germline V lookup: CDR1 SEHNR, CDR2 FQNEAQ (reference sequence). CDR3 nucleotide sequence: TGTGCCAGCAGCCCGACTGAATGGGAGGGTGTAGAATCACCCCTCCACTTT. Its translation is CASSPTEWEGVESPLHF.

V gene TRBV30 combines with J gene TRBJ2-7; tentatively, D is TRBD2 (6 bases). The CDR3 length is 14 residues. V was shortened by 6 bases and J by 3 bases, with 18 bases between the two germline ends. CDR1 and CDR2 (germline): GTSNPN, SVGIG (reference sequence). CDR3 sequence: CACGWGVPIYEQYF. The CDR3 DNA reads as TGTGCCTGCGGGTGGGGGGTGCCAATCTACGAGCAGTACTTC. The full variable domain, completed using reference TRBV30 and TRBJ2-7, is SQTIHQWPATLVQPVGSPLSLECTVEGTSNPNLYWYRQAAGRGLQLLFYSVGIGQISSEVPQNLSASRPQDRQFILSSKKLLLSDSGFYLCACGWGVPIYEQYFGPGTRLTVT.

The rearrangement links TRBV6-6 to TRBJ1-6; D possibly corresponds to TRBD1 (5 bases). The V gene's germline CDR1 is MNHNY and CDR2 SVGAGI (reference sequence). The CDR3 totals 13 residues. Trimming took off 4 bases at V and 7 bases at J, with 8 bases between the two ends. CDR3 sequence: CASSFTGNSPLHF. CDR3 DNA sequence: TGTGCCAGCAGTTTCACAGGAAATTCACCCCTCCACTTT.

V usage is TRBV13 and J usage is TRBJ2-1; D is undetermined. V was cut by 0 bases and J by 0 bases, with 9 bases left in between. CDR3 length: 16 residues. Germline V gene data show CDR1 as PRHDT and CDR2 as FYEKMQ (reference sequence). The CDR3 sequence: CASSLGARSSYNEQFF. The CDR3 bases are TGTGCCAGCAGCTTAGGGGCCCGTAGCTCCTACAATGAGCAGTTCTTC.

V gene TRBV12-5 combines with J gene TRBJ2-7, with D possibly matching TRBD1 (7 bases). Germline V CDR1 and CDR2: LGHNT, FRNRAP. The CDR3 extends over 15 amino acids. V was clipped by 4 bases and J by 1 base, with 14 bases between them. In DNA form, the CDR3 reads TGTGCTAGTGGTTCGGGGGACAGAAAATCCTACGAGCAGTACTTC. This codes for CASGSGDRKSYEQYF. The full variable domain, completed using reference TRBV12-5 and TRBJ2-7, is DARVTQTPRHKVTEMGQEVTMRCQPILGHNTVFWYRQTMMQGLELLAYFRNRAPLDDSGMPKDRFSAEMPDATLATLKIQPSEPRDSAVYFCASGSGDRKSYEQYFGPGTRLTVT.

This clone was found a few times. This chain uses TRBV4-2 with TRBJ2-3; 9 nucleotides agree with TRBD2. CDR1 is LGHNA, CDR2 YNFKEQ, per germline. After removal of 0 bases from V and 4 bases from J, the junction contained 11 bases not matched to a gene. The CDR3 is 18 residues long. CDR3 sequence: CASSQERAGGFTADTQYF. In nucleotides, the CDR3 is TGTGCCAGCAGCCAAGAACGAGCGGGAGGCTTCACGGCAGATACGCAGTATTTT.

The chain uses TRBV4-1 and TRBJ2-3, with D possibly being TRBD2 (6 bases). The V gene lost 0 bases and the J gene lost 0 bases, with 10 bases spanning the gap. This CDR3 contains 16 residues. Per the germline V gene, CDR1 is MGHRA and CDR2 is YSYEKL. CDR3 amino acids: CASSQDGGASTDTQYF. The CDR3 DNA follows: TGCGCCAGCAGCCAAGATGGCGGGGCTAGCACAGATACGCAGTATTTT.

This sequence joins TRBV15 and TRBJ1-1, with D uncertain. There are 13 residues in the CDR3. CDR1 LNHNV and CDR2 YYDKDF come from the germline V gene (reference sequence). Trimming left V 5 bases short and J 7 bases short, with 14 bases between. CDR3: CATSPRAASEAFF. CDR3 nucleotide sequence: TGTGCCACCAGCCCCCGTGCAGCTAGTGAAGCTTTCTTT.

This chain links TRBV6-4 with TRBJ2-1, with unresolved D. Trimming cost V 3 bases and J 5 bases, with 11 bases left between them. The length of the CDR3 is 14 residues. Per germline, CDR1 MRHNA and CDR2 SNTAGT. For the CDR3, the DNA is TGTGCCAGCAGTGATCCCCCATTGGACAATGAGCAGTTCTTC. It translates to CASSDPPLDNEQFF.

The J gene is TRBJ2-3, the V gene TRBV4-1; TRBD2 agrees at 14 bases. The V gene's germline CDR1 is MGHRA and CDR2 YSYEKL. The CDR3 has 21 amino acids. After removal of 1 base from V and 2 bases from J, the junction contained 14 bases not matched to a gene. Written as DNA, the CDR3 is TGCGCCAGCAGCCAAGTCGGCGCTAAGTGGGGACTAGCGGGAGCCACAGATACGCAGTATTTT. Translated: CASSQVGAKWGLAGATDTQYF.

CDR3 region: CASSPNGSIGQGADYGYTF. Here the CDR3 DNA reads TGTGCCAGCAGCCCGAACGGGTCTATCGGACAGGGGGCTGACTATGGCTACACCTTC. The genes are TRBV27 and TRBJ1-2; 11 bases fit TRBD1. Germline CDR1 reads MNHEY; CDR2 reads SMNVEV (reference sequence). The CDR3 contains 19 residues. Trimming removed 6 bases from V and 3 bases from J; junction bases left unmatched: 18.

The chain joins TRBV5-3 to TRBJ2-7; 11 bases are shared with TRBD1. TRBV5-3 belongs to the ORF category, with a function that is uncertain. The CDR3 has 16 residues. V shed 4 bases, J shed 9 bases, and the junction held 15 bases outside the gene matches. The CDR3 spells CARSLIPGQGVVGQYF. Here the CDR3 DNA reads TGTGCCAGAAGCCTTATCCCGGGACAGGGGGTGGTCGGGCAGTACTTC.

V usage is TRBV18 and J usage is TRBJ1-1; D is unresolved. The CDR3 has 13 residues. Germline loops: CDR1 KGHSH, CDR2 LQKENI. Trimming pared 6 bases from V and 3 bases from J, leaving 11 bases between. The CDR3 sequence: CASSLNQDTEAFF. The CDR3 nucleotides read TGTGCCAGCTCGCTTAATCAGGACACTGAAGCTTTCTTT.